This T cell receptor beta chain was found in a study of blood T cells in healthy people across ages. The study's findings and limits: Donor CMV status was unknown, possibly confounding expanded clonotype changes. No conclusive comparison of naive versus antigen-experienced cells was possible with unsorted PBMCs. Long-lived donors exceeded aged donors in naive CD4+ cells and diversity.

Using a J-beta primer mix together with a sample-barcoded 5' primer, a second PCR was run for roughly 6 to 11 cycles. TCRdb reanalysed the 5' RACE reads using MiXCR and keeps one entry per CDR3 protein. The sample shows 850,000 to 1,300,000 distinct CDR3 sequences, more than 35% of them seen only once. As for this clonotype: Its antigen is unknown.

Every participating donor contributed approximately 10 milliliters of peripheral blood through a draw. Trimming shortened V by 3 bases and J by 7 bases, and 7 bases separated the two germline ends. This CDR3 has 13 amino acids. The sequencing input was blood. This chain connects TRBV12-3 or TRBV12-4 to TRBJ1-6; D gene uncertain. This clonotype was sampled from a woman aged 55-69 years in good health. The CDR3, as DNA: TGTGCCAGCAGTTTGGTGGGGAATTCACCCCTCCACTTT. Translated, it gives CASSLVGNSPLHF.